What follows describes a single T cell receptor beta chain. The data were taken from a study of PD-1 blockade in mismatch repair-deficient tumors. CDR1 SGHNT and CDR2 YYREEE come from the germline V gene (reference sequence). The CDR3 totals 15 residues. Germline trimming cut 2 bases from V and 6 bases from J; bases unmatched to any gene: 6. Only in-frame clones appear in the TCRdb table, and some are missing; sequencing was by immunoSEQ multiplex PCR. Among approximately 110,000 clones, around 80% were seen once, and the ten largest hold approximately 5%. Here the sequenced sample was peripheral blood, taken approximately 60 weeks after starting pembrolizumab. The clonotype comes from an adult with mismatch repair-deficient cancer. This chain links TRBV5-4 with TRBJ1-4; 8 nucleotides line up with TRBD1. The CDR3 sequence: CASSLGGQADEKLFF. CDR3 DNA: TGTGCCAGCAGCTTAGGGGGACAGGCAGATGAAAAACTGTTTTTT. Drawing the rest from reference TRBV5-4 and TRBJ1-4, the complete variable domain is ETGVTQSPTHLIKTRGQQVTLRCSSQSGHNTVSWYQQALGQGPQFIFQYYREEENGRGNFPPRFSGLQFPNYSSELNVNALELDDSALYLCASSLGGQADEKLFFGSGTQLSVL.